The sequence of this T cell receptor (beta chain) was determined in a study of blood T cell repertoires in COVID-19. Cohort allocation depended upon clinical history that participants reported. The CDR3 is 9 amino acids. Trimming left V 7 bases short and J 10 bases short, with 8 bases between. The V gene's germline CDR1 is LNHDA and CDR2 SQIVND (reference sequence). As originally analysed: By means of reference gene primer amplification, nucleated cell counts were estimated. Only in-frame clones appear in the TCRdb table, and some are missing; sequencing was by immunoSEQ multiplex PCR. V and J calls plus clone size are reproduced from that table; the DNA served to infer D and trimming. Here the sample spans approximately 170,000 clones, roughly 85% being singletons.

The source of this sequence is a woman aged 18 to 35 who had recovered from COVID-19. The chain has TRBV19 and TRBJ2-7; D remains unclear. The sample consisted of PBMCs or T cells enriched from blood (not recorded which). CDR3 nucleotides: TGTGCCAGTATCATCCCCCAGTACTTC. Translating gives CASIIPQYF.